Here is one TCR beta chain with its context. This sample was included in a study of blood T cell repertoires in COVID-19. Recovered Cohort 3 donors showed two negative PCRs, clearance, or symptom resolution. CDR1 and CDR2 (germline): SGHVS, FQNEAQ. The CDR3 spans 15 residues. J was trimmed by 4 bases and V by 0 bases; bases with no gene match: 5. The data were produced by immunoSEQ multiplex PCR, yet TCRdb's version contains in-frame clones alone and is incomplete. The sample records a few hundred thousand clones, 70% to 90% being singletons. The origin of this receptor is a man younger than 45 who had recovered from COVID-19. The sequenced sample was PBMCs or T cells enriched from blood (not recorded which). This chain connects TRBV7-8 to TRBJ1-2, with 7 positions matching TRBD1. CDR3 sequence: CASSLARGQVYGYTF. The CDR3 coding sequence is TGTGCCAGCAGCTTAGCGCGAGGACAGGTCTATGGCTACACCTTC.